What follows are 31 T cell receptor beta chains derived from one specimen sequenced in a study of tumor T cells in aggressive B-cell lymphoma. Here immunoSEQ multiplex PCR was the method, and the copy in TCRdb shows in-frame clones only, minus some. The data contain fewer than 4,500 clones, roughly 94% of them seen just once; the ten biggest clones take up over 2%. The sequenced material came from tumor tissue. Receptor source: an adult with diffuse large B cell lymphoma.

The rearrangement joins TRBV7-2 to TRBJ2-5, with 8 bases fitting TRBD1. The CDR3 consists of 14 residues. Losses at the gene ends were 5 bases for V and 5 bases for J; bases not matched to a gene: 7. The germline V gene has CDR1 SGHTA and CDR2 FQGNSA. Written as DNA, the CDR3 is TGTGCCAGCAGCCCGGGTGGGGACAGGGAGACCCAGTACTTC. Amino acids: CASSPGGDRETQYF. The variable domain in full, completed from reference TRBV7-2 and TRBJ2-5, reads GAGVSQSPSNKVTEKGKDVELRCDPISGHTALYWYRQSLGQGLEFLIYFQGNSAPDKSGLPSDRFSAERTGGSVSTLTIQRTQQEDSAVYLCASSPGGDRETQYFGPGTRLLVL.

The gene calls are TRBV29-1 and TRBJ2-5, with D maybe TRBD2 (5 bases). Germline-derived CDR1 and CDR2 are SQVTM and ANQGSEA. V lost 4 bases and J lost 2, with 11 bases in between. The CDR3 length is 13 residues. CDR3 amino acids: CSVGGFSQETQYF. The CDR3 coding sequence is TGCAGCGTTGGAGGGTTTTCGCAAGAGACCCAGTACTTC.

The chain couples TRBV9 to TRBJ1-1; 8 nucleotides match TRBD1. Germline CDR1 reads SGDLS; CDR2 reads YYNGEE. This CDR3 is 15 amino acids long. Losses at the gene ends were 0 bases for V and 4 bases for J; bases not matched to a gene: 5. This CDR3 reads CASSVATGGGTEAFF. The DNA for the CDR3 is TGTGCCAGCAGCGTAGCTACAGGGGGAGGCACTGAAGCTTTCTTT.

CDR3 loop: CASSETGTGNFVTYGYTF. CDR3 nucleotides: TGTGCCAGCAGTGAAACCGGGACAGGGAATTTCGTAACTTATGGCTACACCTTC. The chain recombines TRBV6-4 with TRBJ1-2, with TRBD1 matching over 9 bases. Germline loops: CDR1 MRHNA, CDR2 SNTAGT. V shed 3 bases and J 5 bases; nucleotides not matched to a gene: 16. The CDR3 sequence is 18 residues long.

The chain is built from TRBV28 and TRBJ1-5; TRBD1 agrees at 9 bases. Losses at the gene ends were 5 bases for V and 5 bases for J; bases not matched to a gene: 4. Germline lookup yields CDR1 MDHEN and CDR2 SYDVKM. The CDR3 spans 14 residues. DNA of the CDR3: TGTGCCAGCAGTCCGGGACAGGGTGATCAGCCCCAGCATTTT. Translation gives CASSPGQGDQPQHF.

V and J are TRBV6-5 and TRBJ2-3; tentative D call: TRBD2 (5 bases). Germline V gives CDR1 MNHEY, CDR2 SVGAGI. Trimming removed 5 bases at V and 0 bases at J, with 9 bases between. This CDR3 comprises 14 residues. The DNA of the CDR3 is TGTGCCAGCAGTCTAGCCTTTAGCACAGATACGCAGTATTTT. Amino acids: CASSLAFSTDTQYF.

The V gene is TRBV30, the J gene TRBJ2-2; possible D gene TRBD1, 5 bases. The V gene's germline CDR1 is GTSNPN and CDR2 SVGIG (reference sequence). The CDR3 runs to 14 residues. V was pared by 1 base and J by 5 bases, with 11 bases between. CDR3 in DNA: TGTGCCTGGAGTGAAGGGGATAGGACCGGGGAGCTGTTTTTT. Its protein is CAWSEGDRTGELFF.

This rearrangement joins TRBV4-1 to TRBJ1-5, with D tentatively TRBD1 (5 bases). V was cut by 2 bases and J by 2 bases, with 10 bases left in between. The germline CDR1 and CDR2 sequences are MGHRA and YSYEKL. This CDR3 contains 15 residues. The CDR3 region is CASSQQGRGNQPQHF. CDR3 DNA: TGCGCCAGCAGCCAACAGGGAAGGGGCAATCAGCCCCAGCATTTT.

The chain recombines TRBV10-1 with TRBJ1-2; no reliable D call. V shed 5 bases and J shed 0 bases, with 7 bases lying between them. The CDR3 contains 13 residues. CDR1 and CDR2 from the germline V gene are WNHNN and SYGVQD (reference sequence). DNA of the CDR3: TGCGCCAGCAGTCTCGGGACTAACTATGGCTACACCTTC. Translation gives CASSLGTNYGYTF.

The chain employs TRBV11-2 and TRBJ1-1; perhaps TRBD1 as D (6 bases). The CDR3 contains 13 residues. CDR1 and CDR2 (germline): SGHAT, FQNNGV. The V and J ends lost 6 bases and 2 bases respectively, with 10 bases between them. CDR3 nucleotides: TGTGCCAGCAGTGGGACAATCAACACTGAAGCTTTCTTT. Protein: CASSGTINTEAFF. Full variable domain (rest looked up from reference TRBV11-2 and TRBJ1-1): EAGVAQSPRYKIIEKRQSVAFWCNPISGHATLYWYQQILGQGPKLLIQFQNNGVVDDSQLPKDRFSAERLKGVDSTLKIQPAKLEDSAVYLCASSGTINTEAFFGQGTRLTVV.

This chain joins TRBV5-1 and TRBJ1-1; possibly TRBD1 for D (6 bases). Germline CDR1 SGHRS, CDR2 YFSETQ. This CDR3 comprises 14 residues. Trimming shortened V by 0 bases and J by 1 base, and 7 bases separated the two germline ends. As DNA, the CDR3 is TGCGCCAGCAGCTTGGTAGGGGGGAACACTGAAGCTTTCTTT. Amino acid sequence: CASSLVGGNTEAFF.

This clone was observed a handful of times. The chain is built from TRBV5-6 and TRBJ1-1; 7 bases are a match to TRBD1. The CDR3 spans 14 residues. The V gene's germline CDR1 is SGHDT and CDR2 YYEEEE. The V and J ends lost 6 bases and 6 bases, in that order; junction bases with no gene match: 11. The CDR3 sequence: CASTLLDRDPEAFF. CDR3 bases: TGTGCCAGCACGCTATTAGACAGGGACCCTGAAGCTTTCTTT.

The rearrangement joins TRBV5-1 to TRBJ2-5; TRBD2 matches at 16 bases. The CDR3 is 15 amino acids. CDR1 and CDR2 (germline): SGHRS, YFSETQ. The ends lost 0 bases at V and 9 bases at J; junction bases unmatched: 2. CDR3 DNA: TGCGCCAGCAGCTTGGTTGGGACTAGCGGGAGGGCCCAGTACTTC. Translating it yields CASSLVGTSGRAQYF. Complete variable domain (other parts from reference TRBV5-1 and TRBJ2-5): KAGVTQTPRYLIKTRGQQVTLSCSPISGHRSVSWYQQTPGQGLQFLFEYFSETQRNKGNFPGRFSGRQFSNSRSEMNVSTLELGDSALYLCASSLVGTSGRAQYFGPGTRLLVL.

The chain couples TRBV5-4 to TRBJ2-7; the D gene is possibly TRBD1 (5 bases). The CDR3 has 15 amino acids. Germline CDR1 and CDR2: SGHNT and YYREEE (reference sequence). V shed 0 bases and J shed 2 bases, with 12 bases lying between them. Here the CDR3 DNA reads TGTGCCAGCAGCTTGGAATTCGACAGTACCTACGAGCAGTACTTC. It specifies CASSLEFDSTYEQYF.

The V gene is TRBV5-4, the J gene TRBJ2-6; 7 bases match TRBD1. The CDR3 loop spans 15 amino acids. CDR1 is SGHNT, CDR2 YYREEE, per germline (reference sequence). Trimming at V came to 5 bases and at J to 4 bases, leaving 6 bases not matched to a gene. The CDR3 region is CASSSPGQGANVLTF. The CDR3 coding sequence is TGTGCCAGCAGTTCTCCGGGACAGGGGGCCAACGTCCTGACTTTC.

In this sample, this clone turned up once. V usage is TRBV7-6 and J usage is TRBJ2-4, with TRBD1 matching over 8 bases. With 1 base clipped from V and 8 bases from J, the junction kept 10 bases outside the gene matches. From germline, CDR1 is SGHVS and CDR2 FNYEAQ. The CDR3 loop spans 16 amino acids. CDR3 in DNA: TGTGCCAGCAGCTTAGGGGCAGGGGGCAATTGGGACATTCAGTACTTC. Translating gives CASSLGAGGNWDIQYF.

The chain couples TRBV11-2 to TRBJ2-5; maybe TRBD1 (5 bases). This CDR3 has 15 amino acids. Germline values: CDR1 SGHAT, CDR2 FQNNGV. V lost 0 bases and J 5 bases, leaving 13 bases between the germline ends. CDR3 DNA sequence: TGTGCCAGCAGCTTAGATTCGGCAGGGTCCGAGACCCAGTACTTC. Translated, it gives CASSLDSAGSETQYF.

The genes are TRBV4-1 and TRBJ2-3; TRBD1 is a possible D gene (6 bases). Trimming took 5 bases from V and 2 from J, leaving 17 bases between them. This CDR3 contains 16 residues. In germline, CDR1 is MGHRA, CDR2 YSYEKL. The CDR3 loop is CASSDSDSSYTDTQYF. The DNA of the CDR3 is TGCGCCAGCAGCGACTCGGACAGCAGTTACACAGATACGCAGTATTTT.

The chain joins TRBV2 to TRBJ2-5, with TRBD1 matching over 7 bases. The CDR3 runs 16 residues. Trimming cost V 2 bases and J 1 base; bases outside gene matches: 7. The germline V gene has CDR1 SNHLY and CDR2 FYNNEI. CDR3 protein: CASSEQGTDFQETQYF. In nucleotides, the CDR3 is TGTGCCAGCAGTGAACAGGGGACAGACTTCCAAGAGACCCAGTACTTC.

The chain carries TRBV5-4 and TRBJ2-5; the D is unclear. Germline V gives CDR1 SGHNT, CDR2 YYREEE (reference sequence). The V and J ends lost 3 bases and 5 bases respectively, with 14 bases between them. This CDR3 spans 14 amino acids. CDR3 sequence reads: CASSSPSAFETQYF. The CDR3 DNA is TGTGCCAGCAGCTCCCCCAGTGCCTTCGAGACCCAGTACTTC.

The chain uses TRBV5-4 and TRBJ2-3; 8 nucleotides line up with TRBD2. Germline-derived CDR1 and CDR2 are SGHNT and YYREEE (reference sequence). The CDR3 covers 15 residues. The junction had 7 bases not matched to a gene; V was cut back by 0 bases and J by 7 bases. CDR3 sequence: CASSLAGGGEHTQYF. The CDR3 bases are TGTGCCAGCAGCTTGGCCGGGGGGGGTGAACATACGCAGTATTTT.

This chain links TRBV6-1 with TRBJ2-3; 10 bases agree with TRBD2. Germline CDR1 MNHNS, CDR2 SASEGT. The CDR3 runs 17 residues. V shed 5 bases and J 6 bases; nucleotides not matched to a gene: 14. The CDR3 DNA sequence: TGTGCCAGCAGTAAAGAACCCCAGCGGGAGGGCCGGGATACGCAGTATTTT. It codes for CASSKEPQREGRDTQYF.

The CDR3 loop reads CASSSKREGNTGELFF. The CDR3 DNA reads TGCGCCAGCAGCAGTAAGCGGGAGGGGAACACCGGGGAGCTGTTTTTT. The gene calls are TRBV5-1 and TRBJ2-2; the match to TRBD2 covers 10 bases. The CDR3 has 16 amino acids. Germline trimming cut 4 bases from V and 1 base from J; bases unmatched to any gene: 4. Germline CDR1 is SGHRS and CDR2 is YFSETQ.

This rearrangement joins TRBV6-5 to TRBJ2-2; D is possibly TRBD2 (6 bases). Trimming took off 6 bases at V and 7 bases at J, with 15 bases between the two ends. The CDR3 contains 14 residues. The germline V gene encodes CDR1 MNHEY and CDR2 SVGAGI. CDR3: CASRPREYGGELFF. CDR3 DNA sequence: TGTGCCAGCAGACCTCGGGAGTATGGCGGGGAGCTGTTTTTT.

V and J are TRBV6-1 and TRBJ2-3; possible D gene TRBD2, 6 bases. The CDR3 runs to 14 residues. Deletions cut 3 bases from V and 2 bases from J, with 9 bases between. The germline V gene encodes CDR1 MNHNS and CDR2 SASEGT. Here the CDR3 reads CASSDRDFTDTQYF. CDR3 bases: TGTGCCAGCAGTGATCGGGACTTCACAGATACGCAGTATTTT.

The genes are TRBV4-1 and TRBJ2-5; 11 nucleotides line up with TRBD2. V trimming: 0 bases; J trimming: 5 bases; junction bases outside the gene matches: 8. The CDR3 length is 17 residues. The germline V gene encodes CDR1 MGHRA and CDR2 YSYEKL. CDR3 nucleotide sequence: TGCGCCAGCAGCCAAGATACTAGCGGGAGATTTACTGAGACCCAGTACTTC. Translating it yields CASSQDTSGRFTETQYF.

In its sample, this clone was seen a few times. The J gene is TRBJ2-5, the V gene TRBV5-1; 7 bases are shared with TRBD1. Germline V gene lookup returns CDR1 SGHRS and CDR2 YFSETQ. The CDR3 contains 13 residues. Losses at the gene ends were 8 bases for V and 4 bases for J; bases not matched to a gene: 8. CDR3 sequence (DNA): TGCGCCAGTGACAGGGATGGGGTAGAGACCCAGTACTTC. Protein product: CASDRDGVETQYF.

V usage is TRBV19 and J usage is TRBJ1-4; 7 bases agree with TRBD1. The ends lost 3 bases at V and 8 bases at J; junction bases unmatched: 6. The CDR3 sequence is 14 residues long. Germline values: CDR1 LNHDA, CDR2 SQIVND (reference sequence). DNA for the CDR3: TGTGCCAGTAGTATGGGGCAGGGGGACGAAAAACTGTTTTTT. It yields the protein CASSMGQGDEKLFF. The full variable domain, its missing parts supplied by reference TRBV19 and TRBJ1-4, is DGGITQSPKYLFRKEGQNVTLSCEQNLNHDAMYWYRQDPGQGLRLIYYSQIVNDFQKGDIAEGYSVSREKKESFPLTVTSAQKNPTAFYLCASSMGQGDEKLFFGSGTQLSVL.

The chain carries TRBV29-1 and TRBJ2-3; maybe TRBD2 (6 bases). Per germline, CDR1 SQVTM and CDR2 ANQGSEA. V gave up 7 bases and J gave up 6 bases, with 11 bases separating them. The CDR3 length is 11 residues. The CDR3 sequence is CSASDWDTQYF. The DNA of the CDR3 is TGCAGCGCTAGCGATTGGGATACGCAGTATTTT.

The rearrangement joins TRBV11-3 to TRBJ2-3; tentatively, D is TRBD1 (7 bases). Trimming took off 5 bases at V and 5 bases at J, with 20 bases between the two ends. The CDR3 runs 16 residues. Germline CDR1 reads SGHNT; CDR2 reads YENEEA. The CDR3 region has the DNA TGTGCCAGCAGCCTGACGGACAGGCAGGGGGGAGATACGCAGTATTTT. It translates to CASSLTDRQGGDTQYF.

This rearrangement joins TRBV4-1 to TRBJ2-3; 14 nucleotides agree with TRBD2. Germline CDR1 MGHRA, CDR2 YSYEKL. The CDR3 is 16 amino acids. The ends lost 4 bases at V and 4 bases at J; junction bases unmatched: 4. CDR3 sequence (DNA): TGCGCCAGCAGCCCTAGGGGACTAGCGGGGGCAGATACGCAGTATTTT. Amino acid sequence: CASSPRGLAGADTQYF.